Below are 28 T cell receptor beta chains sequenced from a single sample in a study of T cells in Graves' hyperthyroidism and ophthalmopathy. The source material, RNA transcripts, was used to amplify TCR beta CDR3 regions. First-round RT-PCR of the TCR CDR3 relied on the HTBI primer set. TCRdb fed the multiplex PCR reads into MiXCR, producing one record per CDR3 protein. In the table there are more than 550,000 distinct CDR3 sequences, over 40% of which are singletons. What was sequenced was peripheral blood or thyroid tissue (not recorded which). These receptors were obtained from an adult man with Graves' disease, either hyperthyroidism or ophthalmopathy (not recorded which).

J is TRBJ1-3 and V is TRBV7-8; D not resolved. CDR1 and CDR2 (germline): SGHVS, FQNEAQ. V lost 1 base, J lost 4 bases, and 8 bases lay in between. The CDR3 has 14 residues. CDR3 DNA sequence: TGTGCCAGCAGCTTAGGGGATTTAGGAAACACCATATATTTT. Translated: CASSLGDLGNTIYF.

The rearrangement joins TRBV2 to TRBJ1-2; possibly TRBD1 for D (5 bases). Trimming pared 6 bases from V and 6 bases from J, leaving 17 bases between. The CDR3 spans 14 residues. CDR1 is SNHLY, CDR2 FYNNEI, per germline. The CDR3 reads CASRGDGHKDGYTF. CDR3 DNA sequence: TGTGCCAGCAGGGGGGACGGGCACAAAGATGGCTACACCTTC.

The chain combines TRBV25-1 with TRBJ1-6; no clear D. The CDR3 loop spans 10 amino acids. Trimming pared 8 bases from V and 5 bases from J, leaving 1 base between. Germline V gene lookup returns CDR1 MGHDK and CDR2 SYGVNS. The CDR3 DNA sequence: TGTGCCAGCGATAATTCACCCCTCCACTTT. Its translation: CASDNSPLHF.

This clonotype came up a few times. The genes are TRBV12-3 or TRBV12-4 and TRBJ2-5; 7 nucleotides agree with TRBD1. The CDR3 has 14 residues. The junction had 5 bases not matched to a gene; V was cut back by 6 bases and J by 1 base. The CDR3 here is CASRRQGIQETQYF. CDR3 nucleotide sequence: TGTGCCAGCAGACGACAGGGAATCCAAGAGACCCAGTACTTC.

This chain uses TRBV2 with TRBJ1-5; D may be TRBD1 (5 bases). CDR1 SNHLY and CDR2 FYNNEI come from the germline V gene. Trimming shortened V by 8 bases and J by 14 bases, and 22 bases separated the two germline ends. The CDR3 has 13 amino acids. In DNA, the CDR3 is TGTGCCAGCGTACTAGCGGGGGTAAAGTACGAGCATTTT. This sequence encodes CASVLAGVKYEHF.

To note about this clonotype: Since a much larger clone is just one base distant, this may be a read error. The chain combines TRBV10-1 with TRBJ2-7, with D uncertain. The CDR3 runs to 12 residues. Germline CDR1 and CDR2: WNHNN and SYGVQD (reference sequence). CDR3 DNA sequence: TGCGCCAGCTGTGAGTTGGATTACGAGCAGTACTTC. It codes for CASCELDYEQYF.

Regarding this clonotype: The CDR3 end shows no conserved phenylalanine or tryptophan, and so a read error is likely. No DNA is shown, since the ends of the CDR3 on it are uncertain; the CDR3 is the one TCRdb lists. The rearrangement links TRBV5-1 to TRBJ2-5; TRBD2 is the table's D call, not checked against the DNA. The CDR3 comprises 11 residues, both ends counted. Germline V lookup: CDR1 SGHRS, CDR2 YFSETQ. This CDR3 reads CASSLGSSRVV.

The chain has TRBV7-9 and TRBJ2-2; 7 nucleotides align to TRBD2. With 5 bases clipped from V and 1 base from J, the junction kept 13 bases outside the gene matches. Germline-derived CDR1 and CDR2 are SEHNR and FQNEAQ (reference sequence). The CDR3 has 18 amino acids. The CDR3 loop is CASSQPPRDYRNTGELFF. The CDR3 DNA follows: TGTGCCAGCAGCCAGCCACCCCGGGACTATAGGAACACCGGGGAGCTGTTTTTT.

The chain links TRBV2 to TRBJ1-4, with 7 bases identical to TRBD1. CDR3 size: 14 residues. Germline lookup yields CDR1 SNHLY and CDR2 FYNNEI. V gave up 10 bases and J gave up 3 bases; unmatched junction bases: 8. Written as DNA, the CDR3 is TGTGCCATCCAATCCGGGACAGCTAATGAAAAACTGTTTTTT. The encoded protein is CAIQSGTANEKLFF.

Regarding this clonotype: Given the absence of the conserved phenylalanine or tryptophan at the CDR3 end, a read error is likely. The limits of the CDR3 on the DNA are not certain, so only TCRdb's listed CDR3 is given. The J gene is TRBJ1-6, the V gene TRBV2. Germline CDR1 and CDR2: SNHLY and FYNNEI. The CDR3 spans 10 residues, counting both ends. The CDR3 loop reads CASSEIGPNY.

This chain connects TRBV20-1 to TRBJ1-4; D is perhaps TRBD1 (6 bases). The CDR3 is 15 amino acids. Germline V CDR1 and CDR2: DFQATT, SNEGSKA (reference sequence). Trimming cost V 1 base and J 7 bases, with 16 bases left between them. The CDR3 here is CSARAARGGGEKLFF. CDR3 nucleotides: TGCAGTGCTAGAGCGGCCAGGGGCGGTGGTGAAAAACTGTTTTTT.

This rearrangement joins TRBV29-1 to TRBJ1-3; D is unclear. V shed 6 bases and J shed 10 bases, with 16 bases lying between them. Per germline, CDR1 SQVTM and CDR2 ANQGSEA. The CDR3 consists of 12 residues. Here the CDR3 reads CSVEGIQETIYF. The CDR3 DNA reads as TGCAGCGTGGAGGGTATCCAAGAGACCATATATTTT.

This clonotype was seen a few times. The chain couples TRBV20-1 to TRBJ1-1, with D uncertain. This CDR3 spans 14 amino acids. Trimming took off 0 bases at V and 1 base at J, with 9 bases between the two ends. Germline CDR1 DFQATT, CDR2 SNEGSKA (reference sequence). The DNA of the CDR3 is TGCAGTGCTAGAGATTTACGGCAGAACACTGAAGCTTTCTTT. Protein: CSARDLRQNTEAFF.

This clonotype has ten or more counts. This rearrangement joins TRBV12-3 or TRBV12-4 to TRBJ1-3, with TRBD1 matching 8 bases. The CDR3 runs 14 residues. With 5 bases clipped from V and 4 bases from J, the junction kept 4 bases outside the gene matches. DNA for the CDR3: TGTGCCAGCAGTGACAGGGGAATCGGAAACACCATATATTTT. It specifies CASSDRGIGNTIYF.

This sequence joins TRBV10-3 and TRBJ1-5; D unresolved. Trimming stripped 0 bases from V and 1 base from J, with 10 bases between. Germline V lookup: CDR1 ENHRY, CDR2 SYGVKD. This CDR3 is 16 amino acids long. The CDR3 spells CAISESGPGSNQPQHF. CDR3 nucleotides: TGTGCCATCAGTGAGTCAGGGCCCGGGAGCAATCAGCCCCAGCATTTT.

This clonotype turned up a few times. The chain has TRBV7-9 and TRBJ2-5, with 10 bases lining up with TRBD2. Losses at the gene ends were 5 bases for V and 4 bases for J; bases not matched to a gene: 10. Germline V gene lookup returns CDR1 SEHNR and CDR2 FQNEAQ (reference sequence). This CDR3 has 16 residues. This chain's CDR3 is CASSARVAGGVETQYF. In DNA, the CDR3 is TGTGCCAGCAGCGCCCGCGTAGCGGGAGGCGTAGAGACCCAGTACTTC.

This CDR3 reads CSADRDDYEQYF. CDR3 sequence (DNA): TGCAGCGCTGACAGGGACGACTACGAGCAGTACTTC. V gene TRBV29-1 combines with J gene TRBJ2-7; 7 positions match TRBD1. This CDR3 contains 12 residues. J was trimmed by 3 bases and V by 7 bases; bases with no gene match: 6. Germline loops: CDR1 SQVTM, CDR2 ANQGSEA.

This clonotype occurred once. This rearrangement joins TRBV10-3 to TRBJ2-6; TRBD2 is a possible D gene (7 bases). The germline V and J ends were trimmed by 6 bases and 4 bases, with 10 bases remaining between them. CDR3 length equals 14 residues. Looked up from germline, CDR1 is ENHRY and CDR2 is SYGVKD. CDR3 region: CAIRGGTGANVLTF. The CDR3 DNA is TGTGCCATCAGGGGGGGGACAGGGGCCAACGTCCTGACTTTC.

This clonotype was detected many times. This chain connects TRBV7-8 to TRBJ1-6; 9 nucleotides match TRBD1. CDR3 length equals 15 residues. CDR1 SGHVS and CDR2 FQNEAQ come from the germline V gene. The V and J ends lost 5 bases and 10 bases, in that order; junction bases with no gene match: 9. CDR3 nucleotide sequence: TGTGCCAGCAGCCTCCGACAGGGGGTGATCTCACCCCTCCACTTT. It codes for CASSLRQGVISPLHF.

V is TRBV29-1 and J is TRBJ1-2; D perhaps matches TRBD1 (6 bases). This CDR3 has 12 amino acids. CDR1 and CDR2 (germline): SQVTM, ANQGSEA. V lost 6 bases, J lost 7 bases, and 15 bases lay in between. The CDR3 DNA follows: TGCAGCGTCACCGACAGGTCCTTTGGCTACACCTTC. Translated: CSVTDRSFGYTF.

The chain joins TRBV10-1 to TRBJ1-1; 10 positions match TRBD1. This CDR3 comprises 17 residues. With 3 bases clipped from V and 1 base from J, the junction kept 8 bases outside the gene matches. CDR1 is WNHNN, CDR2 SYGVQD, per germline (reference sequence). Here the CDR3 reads CASSEYSGTGANTEAFF. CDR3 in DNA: TGCGCCAGCAGTGAATATTCCGGGACAGGGGCGAACACTGAAGCTTTCTTT.

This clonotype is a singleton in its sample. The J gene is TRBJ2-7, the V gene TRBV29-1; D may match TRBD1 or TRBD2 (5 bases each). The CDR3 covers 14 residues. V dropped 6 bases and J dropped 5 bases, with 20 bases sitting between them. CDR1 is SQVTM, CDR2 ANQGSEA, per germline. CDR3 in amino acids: CSVEGRLSGDEQYF. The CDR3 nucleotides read TGCAGCGTAGAGGGGAGATTATCGGGTGACGAGCAGTACTTC.

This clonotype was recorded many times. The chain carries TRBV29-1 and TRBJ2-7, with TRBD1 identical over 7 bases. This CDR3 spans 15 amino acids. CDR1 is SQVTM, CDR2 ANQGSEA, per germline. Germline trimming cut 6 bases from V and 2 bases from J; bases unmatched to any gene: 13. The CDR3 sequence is CSVLGTAQEPYEQYF. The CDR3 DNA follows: TGCAGCGTCCTCGGGACAGCCCAGGAACCCTACGAGCAGTACTTC.

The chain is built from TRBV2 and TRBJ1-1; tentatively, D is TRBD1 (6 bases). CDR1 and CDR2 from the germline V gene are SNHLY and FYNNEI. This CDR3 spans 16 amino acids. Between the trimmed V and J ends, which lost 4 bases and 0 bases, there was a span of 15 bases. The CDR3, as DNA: TGTGCCAGCAGTGCTTTACAAGGGGGAATGAACACTGAAGCTTTCTTT. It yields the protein CASSALQGGMNTEAFF.

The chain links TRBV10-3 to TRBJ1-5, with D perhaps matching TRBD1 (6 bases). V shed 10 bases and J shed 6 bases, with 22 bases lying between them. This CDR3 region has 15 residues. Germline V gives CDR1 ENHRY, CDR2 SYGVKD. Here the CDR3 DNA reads TGTGCCAGCAGGGATAACAGGGCATGGGGTCAGCCCCAGCATTTT. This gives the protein CASRDNRAWGQPQHF.

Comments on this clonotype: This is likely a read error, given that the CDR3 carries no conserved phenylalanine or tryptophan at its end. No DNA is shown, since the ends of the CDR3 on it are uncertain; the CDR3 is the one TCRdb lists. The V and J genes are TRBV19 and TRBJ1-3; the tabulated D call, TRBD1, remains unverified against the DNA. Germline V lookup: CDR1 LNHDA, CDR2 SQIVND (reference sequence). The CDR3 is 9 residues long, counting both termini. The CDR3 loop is CASSKDSLT.

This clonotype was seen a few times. CDR3 nucleotide sequence: TGTGCCAGCAGCCGAGCGGGGGGCCGCTCTGGAAACACCATATATTTT. Residues: CASSRAGGRSGNTIYF. The chain carries TRBV7-9 and TRBJ1-3, with D maybe TRBD1 (6 bases). Germline assignment: CDR1 SEHNR and CDR2 FQNEAQ (reference sequence). The CDR3 runs 16 residues. V was cut by 5 bases and J by 0 bases, with 14 bases left in between.

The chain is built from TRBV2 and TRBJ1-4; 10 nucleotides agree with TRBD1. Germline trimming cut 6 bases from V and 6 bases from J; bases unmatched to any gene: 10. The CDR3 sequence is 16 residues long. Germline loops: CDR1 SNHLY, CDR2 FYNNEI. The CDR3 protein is CASSAGAGTGDEKLFF. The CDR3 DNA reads TGTGCCAGCAGCGCGGGCGCAGGGACAGGGGATGAAAAACTGTTTTTT.